Listed below are T cell receptor beta chains from one sample, sequenced in a study of T-cell memory formation after mild COVID-19. TCRdb itself ran the 5' RACE reads through MiXCR, one entry per CDR3 protein. Altogether about 180,000 distinct CDR3 sequences are present, approximately 17% being singletons, with the ten largest covering 3% to 4%. Sequenced: PBMCs or a T cell subset sorted from them (not recorded which). Every receptor here comes from a man between 18 and 35 years old who had mild COVID-19 (a few samples of this study predate the infection). Cell type and time point are not known. Each CDR3 is given with its conserved first and last residue. The D gene is left open where the match is weak. Size tells how often a clone was seen (once, few, many) or the class of an expanded clone, and some rows leave it out.

abundance: -; v_gene: TRBV12-3/TRBV12-4; d_gene: TRBD1; j_gene: TRBJ1-6; CDR3nt: TGTGCCAGCAGTCCTCCGGGACAGGGGAATTCACCCCTCCACTTT; CDR3aa: CASSPPGQGNSPLHF
abundance: few; v_gene: TRBV9; d_gene: -; j_gene: TRBJ1-6; CDR3nt: TGTGCCAGCAGCGCCAGACTCGATTCACCCCTCCACTTT; CDR3aa: CASSARLDSPLHF
abundance: -; v_gene: TRBV11-2; d_gene: TRBD1; j_gene: TRBJ2-7; CDR3nt: TGTGCCAGCAGCCTCAGAACACAGGGGTTGTTCCTCTCCTACGAGCAGTACTTC; CDR3aa: CASSLRTQGLFLSYEQYF
abundance: many; v_gene: TRBV7-9; d_gene: -; j_gene: TRBJ2-1; CDR3nt: TGTGCCAGCAGTTTTAGCGGCTACAATGAGCAGTTCTTC; CDR3aa: CASSFSGYNEQFF
abundance: few; v_gene: TRBV28; d_gene: -; j_gene: TRBJ2-5; CDR3nt: TGTGCCAGCAAGGGCGCCAGTAGGGAGACCCAGTACTTC; CDR3aa: CASKGASRETQYF
abundance: few; v_gene: TRBV7-2; d_gene: -; j_gene: TRBJ1-5; CDR3nt: TGTGCCAGCAGCACTACGACGGGGGGCGTCAATCAGCCCCAGCATTTT; CDR3aa: CASSTTTGGVNQPQHF
abundance: few; v_gene: TRBV10-3; d_gene: -; j_gene: TRBJ2-3; CDR3nt: TGTGCCATCCAATTTGCAGGGAATGAAGATACGCAGTATTTT; CDR3aa: CAIQFAGNEDTQYF
abundance: -; v_gene: TRBV6-1; d_gene: -; j_gene: TRBJ2-1; CDR3nt: TGTGCCAGCAGTGTGGACGGGGCGAACAATGAGCAGTTCTTC; CDR3aa: CASSVDGANNEQFF
abundance: few; v_gene: TRBV5-1; d_gene: TRBD1; j_gene: TRBJ1-6; CDR3nt: TGCGCCAGCAGCCGTTGGACAGGGGGAAGTTCACCCCTCCACTTT; CDR3aa: CASSRWTGGSSPLHF
abundance: -; v_gene: TRBV27; d_gene: -; j_gene: TRBJ1-6; CDR3nt: TGTGCCAGCAGCCCCCCGGGACTGATAAATTCACCCCTCCACTTT; CDR3aa: CASSPPGLINSPLHF
abundance: -; v_gene: TRBV9; d_gene: -; j_gene: TRBJ2-1; CDR3nt: TGTGCCAGCAGCGTAGGAAGGGGGGTCCATGAGCAGTTCTTC; CDR3aa: CASSVGRGVHEQFF
abundance: few; v_gene: TRBV29-1; d_gene: -; j_gene: TRBJ1-2; CDR3nt: TGCAGCGTTGAAGATCAGGACCTCTACACCTTC; CDR3aa: CSVEDQDLYTF
abundance: -; v_gene: TRBV11-2; d_gene: TRBD1; j_gene: TRBJ1-5; CDR3nt: TGTGCCAGCAGCTGGGGGACAGGGGGCGATCAGCCCCAGCATTTT; CDR3aa: CASSWGTGGDQPQHF
abundance: few; v_gene: TRBV5-4; d_gene: -; j_gene: TRBJ2-3; CDR3nt: TGTGCCAGCAGCTTACGGACTCCCGGAGATACGCAGTATTTT; CDR3aa: CASSLRTPGDTQYF
abundance: few; v_gene: TRBV6-2/TRBV6-3; d_gene: -; j_gene: TRBJ2-7; CDR3nt: TGTGCCAGCAGTTACAGGTCCTACGAGCAGTACTTC; CDR3aa: CASSYRSYEQYF
abundance: few; v_gene: TRBV6-5; d_gene: -; j_gene: TRBJ2-5; CDR3nt: TGTGCCAGCAGAAGGACGGTATCTGGGGAGACCCAGTACTTC; CDR3aa: CASRRTVSGETQYF
abundance: -; v_gene: TRBV4-2; d_gene: TRBD1; j_gene: TRBJ1-2; CDR3nt: TGTGCCAGCAGCCATCAGGGGGTTACGACAGGATATGGCTACACCTTC; CDR3aa: CASSHQGVTTGYGYTF
abundance: medium-sized; v_gene: TRBV6-2/TRBV6-3; d_gene: TRBD1; j_gene: TRBJ1-5; CDR3nt: TGTGCCAGCACCTCCCGGGACAGACTAACGTATAGCAATCAGCCCCAGCATTTT; CDR3aa: CASTSRDRLTYSNQPQHF
abundance: -; v_gene: TRBV6-5; d_gene: -; j_gene: TRBJ1-3; CDR3nt: TGTGCCAGTTCCTCGGTGGTGGCTGGAAACACCATATATTTT; CDR3aa: CASSSVVAGNTIYF
abundance: -; v_gene: TRBV3-1; d_gene: TRBD2; j_gene: TRBJ2-3; CDR3nt: TGTGCCAGCAGTCCTGGGACTAGTTCGGTATCAGATACGCAGTATTTT; CDR3aa: CASSPGTSSVSDTQYF
abundance: -; v_gene: TRBV5-1; d_gene: TRBD1; j_gene: TRBJ2-3; CDR3nt: TGCGCCAGCGGACGTGGGACAGTCACAGATACGCAGTATTTT; CDR3aa: CASGRGTVTDTQYF
abundance: many; v_gene: TRBV7-9; d_gene: -; j_gene: TRBJ1-4; CDR3nt: TGTGCCAGCAGCTCAGACGATGAAAAACTGTTTTTT; CDR3aa: CASSSDDEKLFF
abundance: -; v_gene: TRBV7-2; d_gene: -; j_gene: TRBJ1-2; CDR3nt: TGTGCCAGCAGCTTAGCGACGTGGGGTTATGGCTACACCTTC; CDR3aa: CASSLATWGYGYTF
abundance: -; v_gene: TRBV20-1; d_gene: -; j_gene: TRBJ2-1; CDR3nt: TGCAGTGCTAGAAGGCGCGGGGTCTCCTACAATGAGCAGTTCTTC; CDR3aa: CSARRRGVSYNEQFF
abundance: -; v_gene: TRBV12-3/TRBV12-4; d_gene: TRBD2; j_gene: TRBJ2-5; CDR3nt: TGTGCCAGCAGTCATGCGGGGGACCAAGAGACCCAGTACTTC; CDR3aa: CASSHAGDQETQYF
abundance: -; v_gene: TRBV12-3/TRBV12-4; d_gene: -; j_gene: TRBJ1-1; CDR3nt: TGTGCCAGCCGGGAGGGAAACACTGAAGCTTTCTTT; CDR3aa: CASREGNTEAFF
abundance: few; v_gene: TRBV20-1; d_gene: -; j_gene: TRBJ2-2; CDR3nt: TGCAGTGTACAGAGAAACGCCGGGGAGATGTTTTTT; CDR3aa: CSVQRNAGEMFF
abundance: once; v_gene: TRBV7-2; d_gene: -; j_gene: TRBJ2-1; CDR3nt: TGTGCCAGCAGCCCGCCGGGCCTGAGGGCCTACAATGAGCAGTTCTTC; CDR3aa: CASSPPGLRAYNEQFF
abundance: -; v_gene: TRBV5-4; d_gene: -; j_gene: TRBJ1-6; CDR3nt: TGTGCCAGCAGCTTGGCCAGGGGCAGCGATAATTCACCCCTCCACTTT; CDR3aa: CASSLARGSDNSPLHF
abundance: -; v_gene: TRBV6-2/TRBV6-3; d_gene: -; j_gene: TRBJ2-5; CDR3nt: TGTGCCAGCACCTTTCAAGAGACCCAGTACTTC; CDR3aa: CASTFQETQYF
abundance: -; v_gene: TRBV6-5; d_gene: -; j_gene: TRBJ2-1; CDR3nt: TGTGCCAGCAGTCGACAGCAAGAGTACAATGAGCAGTTCTTC; CDR3aa: CASSRQQEYNEQFF
abundance: many; v_gene: TRBV12-3/TRBV12-4; d_gene: -; j_gene: TRBJ2-1; CDR3nt: TGTGCCAGCAGTTTCGACGCGAGCTCCTACAATGAGCAGTTCTTC; CDR3aa: CASSFDASSYNEQFF
abundance: -; v_gene: TRBV7-9; d_gene: -; j_gene: TRBJ2-7; CDR3nt: TGTGCCAGCAGCCCGGGGTGGACATTCGGCTACGAGCAGTACTTC; CDR3aa: CASSPGWTFGYEQYF
abundance: few; v_gene: TRBV4-2; d_gene: -; j_gene: TRBJ2-1; CDR3nt: TGTGCCAGCAGCCGGAGCCGGGACACCACTTACAATGAGCAGTTCTTC; CDR3aa: CASSRSRDTTYNEQFF
abundance: few; v_gene: TRBV7-2; d_gene: -; j_gene: TRBJ1-4; CDR3nt: TGTGCCAGCAGCTTAGCCCCGCAGAGGGCAACTAATGAAAAACTGTTTTTT; CDR3aa: CASSLAPQRATNEKLFF
abundance: few; v_gene: TRBV9; d_gene: -; j_gene: TRBJ2-5; CDR3nt: TGTGCCAGCAGCGGCCCAAATGAGGAGACCCAGTACTTC; CDR3aa: CASSGPNEETQYF
abundance: -; v_gene: TRBV6-1; d_gene: -; j_gene: TRBJ2-3; CDR3nt: TGTGCCAGCAGTGAAGCTTCCGGGATCACAGATACGCAGTATTTT; CDR3aa: CASSEASGITDTQYF
abundance: -; v_gene: TRBV7-9; d_gene: TRBD1; j_gene: TRBJ2-3; CDR3nt: TGTGCCAGCAGCTTAAGGGACAGGGGAACAGATACGCAGTATTTT; CDR3aa: CASSLRDRGTDTQYF
abundance: -; v_gene: TRBV6-6; d_gene: -; j_gene: TRBJ1-6; CDR3nt: TGTGCCAGCAGTTACCCGCGGGATAATTCACCCCTCCACTTT; CDR3aa: CASSYPRDNSPLHF
abundance: few; v_gene: TRBV9; d_gene: -; j_gene: TRBJ2-3; CDR3nt: TGTGCCAGCAGCGTAGCGGCCTTAGCAGATACGCAGTATTTT; CDR3aa: CASSVAALADTQYF
abundance: -; v_gene: TRBV5-1; d_gene: -; j_gene: TRBJ2-1; CDR3nt: TGCGCCAGCAGCGAGCGCGACAGCTCCTACAATGAGCAGTTCTTC; CDR3aa: CASSERDSSYNEQFF
abundance: many; v_gene: TRBV12-3/TRBV12-4; d_gene: TRBD1; j_gene: TRBJ1-1; CDR3nt: TGTGCCAGCAGTACCCATCAGGGGGTCACTGAAGCTTTCTTT; CDR3aa: CASSTHQGVTEAFF
abundance: -; v_gene: TRBV3-1; d_gene: -; j_gene: TRBJ1-5; CDR3nt: TGTGCCAGCAGCCAGACATCAGCGGGCAATCAGCCCCAGCATTTT; CDR3aa: CASSQTSAGNQPQHF
abundance: -; v_gene: TRBV9; d_gene: -; j_gene: TRBJ2-4; CDR3nt: TGTGCCAGCAGCGTAGTACGGGACGGCGGCGGCATTCAGTACTTC; CDR3aa: CASSVVRDGGGIQYF
abundance: -; v_gene: TRBV7-8; d_gene: TRBD2; j_gene: TRBJ2-2; CDR3nt: TGTGCCAGCAGCTTGACTAGCGGGGGGTTGAACACCGGGGAGCTGTTTTTT; CDR3aa: CASSLTSGGLNTGELFF
abundance: many; v_gene: TRBV4-1; d_gene: TRBD2; j_gene: TRBJ2-1; CDR3nt: TGCGCCAGCAGCCAAGAAATACTAGCGGGGGGGTATGAGCAGTTCTTC; CDR3aa: CASSQEILAGGYEQFF
abundance: few; v_gene: TRBV4-3; d_gene: -; j_gene: TRBJ2-7; CDR3nt: TGCGCCAGCAGCCAAGGGGGACCACCCTACGAGCAGTACTTC; CDR3aa: CASSQGGPPYEQYF
abundance: -; v_gene: TRBV7-3; d_gene: -; j_gene: TRBJ1-2; CDR3nt: TGTGCCAGCAGCGGAGAGTATGGCTACACCTTC; CDR3aa: CASSGEYGYTF
abundance: -; v_gene: TRBV5-6; d_gene: TRBD1; j_gene: TRBJ1-3; CDR3nt: TGTGCCAGCAGTTCGACAGGGCTCTCTGGAAACACCATATATTTT; CDR3aa: CASSSTGLSGNTIYF
abundance: few; v_gene: TRBV6-2/TRBV6-3; d_gene: -; j_gene: TRBJ1-5; CDR3nt: TGTGCCAGCAGTTACTCGAGGCATCAGCCCCAGCATTTT; CDR3aa: CASSYSRHQPQHF
abundance: -; v_gene: TRBV21-1; d_gene: -; j_gene: TRBJ1-1; CDR3nt: TGTGCCAGCAGCAGACCACAGGGTGAGACTGAAGCTTTCTTT; CDR3aa: CASSRPQGETEAFF
abundance: -; v_gene: TRBV4-2; d_gene: -; j_gene: TRBJ2-2; CDR3nt: TGTGCCAGCAGCCTCCCGGGGGGCCGGGAGCTGTTTTTT; CDR3aa: CASSLPGGRELFF